This TCR beta chain was sequenced in a study of CD8 T cells in ankylosing spondylitis. Study-wide results and limits: Researchers reportedly found disease-linked clones significantly enriched in matched ankylosing spondylitis synovial fluid. The authors found the disease-linked clones to be CD8+ and relatively rare in peripheral blood. Seemingly characteristic of ankylosing spondylitis blood was a TCR beta motif consisting of about 8 highly homologous variants. Previous work reported some of these motif variants in the synovial fluid and blood of reactive arthritis.

This clonotype showed up many times. Its specificity is unknown. From germline, CDR1 is DFQATT and CDR2 SNEGSKA (reference sequence). Trimming took 3 bases from V and 5 from J, leaving 12 bases between them. CDR3 length equals 13 residues. TCRdb redid the calling of the 5' RACE reads with MiXCR, one entry per CDR3 protein. The table records over 20,000 distinct CDR3 sequences, approximately 16% of them present only once. J is TRBJ2-3 and V is TRBV20-1, with D uncertain. The receptor's source is a male donor with ankylosing spondylitis or in good health (not recorded which). The sequenced sample consisted of blood. The CDR3 loop is CSAREPGRDTQYF. The CDR3 coding sequence is TGCAGTGCTAGGGAACCCGGAAGAGATACGCAGTATTTT.